This T cell receptor beta chain was obtained from a study of blood T cell repertoires in COVID-19. About the study: The United States, Italy and Spain provided the acute and convalescent COVID-19 samples. The analysed material was cDNA or gDNA that came from T cells, B-cell-depleted T cells, or PBMCs.

Adults between roughly 18 and 90 years of age took part from 20 to 25 US areas. Participants classified as exposed had met a COVID-19 case within 2 weeks before study entry. The CDR3 sequence is 14 residues long. Germline CDR1 reads SQVTM; CDR2 reads ANQGSEA. V shed 7 bases and J 11 bases; nucleotides not matched to a gene: 16. The table came from immunoSEQ multiplex PCR; TCRdb's copy has only in-frame clones and leaves some out. The sample includes approximately 250,000 clones, about 87% of them seen just once. Sequenced sample: PBMCs or T cells enriched from blood (not recorded which). This sequence was found in a middle-aged woman who had been exposed to COVID-19. The J gene is TRBJ1-1, the V gene TRBV29-1; 10 nucleotides align to TRBD1. The CDR3 nucleotides read TGCAGCGCCAGACCGGGACAGGGGACTTTGGGGGCTTTCTTT. Protein: CSARPGQGTLGAFF.